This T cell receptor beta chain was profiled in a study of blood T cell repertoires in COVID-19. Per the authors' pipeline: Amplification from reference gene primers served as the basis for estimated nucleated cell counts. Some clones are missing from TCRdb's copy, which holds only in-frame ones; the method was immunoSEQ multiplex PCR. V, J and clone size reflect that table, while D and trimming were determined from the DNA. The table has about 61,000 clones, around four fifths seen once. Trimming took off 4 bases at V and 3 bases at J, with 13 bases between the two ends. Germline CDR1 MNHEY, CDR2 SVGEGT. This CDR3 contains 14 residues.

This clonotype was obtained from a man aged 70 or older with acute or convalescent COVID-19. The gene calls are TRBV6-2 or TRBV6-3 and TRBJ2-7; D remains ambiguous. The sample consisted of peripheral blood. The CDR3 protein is CASSSPRSLYEQYF. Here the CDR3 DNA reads TGTGCCAGCAGTTCCCCGAGGAGCCTCTACGAGCAGTACTTC.